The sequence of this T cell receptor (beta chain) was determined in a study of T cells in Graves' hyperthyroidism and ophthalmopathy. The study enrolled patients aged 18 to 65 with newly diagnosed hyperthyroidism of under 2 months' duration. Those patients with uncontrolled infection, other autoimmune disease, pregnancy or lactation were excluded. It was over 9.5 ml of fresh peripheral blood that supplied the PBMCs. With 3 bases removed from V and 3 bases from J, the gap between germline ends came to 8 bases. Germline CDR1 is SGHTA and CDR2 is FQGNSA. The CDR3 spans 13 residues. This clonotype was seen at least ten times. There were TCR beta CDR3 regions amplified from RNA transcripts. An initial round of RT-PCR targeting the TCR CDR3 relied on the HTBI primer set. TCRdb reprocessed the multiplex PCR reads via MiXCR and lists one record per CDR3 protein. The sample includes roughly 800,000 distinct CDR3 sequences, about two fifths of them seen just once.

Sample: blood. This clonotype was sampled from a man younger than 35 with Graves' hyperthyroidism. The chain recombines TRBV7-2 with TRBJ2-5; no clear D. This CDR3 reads CASSFGRKETQYF. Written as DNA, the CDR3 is TGTGCCAGCAGCTTCGGCAGGAAAGAGACCCAGTACTTC.